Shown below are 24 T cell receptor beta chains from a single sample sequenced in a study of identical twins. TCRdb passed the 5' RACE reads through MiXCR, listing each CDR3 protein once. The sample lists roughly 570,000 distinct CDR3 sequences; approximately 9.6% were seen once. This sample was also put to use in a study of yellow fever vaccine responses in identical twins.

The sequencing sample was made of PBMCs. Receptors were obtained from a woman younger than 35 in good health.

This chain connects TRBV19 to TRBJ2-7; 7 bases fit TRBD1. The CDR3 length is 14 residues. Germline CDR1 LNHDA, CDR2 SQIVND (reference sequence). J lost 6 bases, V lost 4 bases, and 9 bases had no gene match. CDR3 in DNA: TGTGCCAGTAGTACCCCGACAGGGCGATTCGAGCAGTACTTC. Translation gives CASSTPTGRFEQYF.

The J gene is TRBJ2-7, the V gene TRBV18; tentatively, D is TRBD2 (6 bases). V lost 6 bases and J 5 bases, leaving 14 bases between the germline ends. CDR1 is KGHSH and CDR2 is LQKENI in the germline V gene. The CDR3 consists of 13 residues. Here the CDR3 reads CASSQRGKDEQYF. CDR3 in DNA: TGTGCCAGCTCCCAACGCGGGAAGGACGAGCAGTACTTC.

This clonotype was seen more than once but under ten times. The CDR3 bases are TGCAGTGCTAGTACTCTTGGTGAATGGAGCACAGATACGCAGTATTTT. Its protein product is CSASTLGEWSTDTQYF. The V gene is TRBV20-1, the J gene TRBJ2-3; D ambiguous. V was shortened by 3 bases and J by 0 bases, with 16 bases between the two germline ends. The CDR3 is made up of 16 amino acids. The germline gives CDR1 DFQATT, CDR2 SNEGSKA (reference sequence).

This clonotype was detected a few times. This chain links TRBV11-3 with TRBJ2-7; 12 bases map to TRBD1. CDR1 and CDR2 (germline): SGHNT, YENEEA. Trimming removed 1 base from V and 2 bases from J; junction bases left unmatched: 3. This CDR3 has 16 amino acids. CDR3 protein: CASSLGGTGGTYEQYF. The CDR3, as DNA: TGTGCCAGCAGCTTAGGAGGGACAGGGGGCACCTACGAGCAGTACTTC. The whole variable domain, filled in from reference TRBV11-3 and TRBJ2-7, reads EAGVVQSPRYKIIEKKQPVAFWCNPISGHNTLYWYLQNLGQGPELLIRYENEEAVDDSQLPKDRFSAERLKGVDSTLKIQPAELGDSAVYLCASSLGGTGGTYEQYFGPGTRLTVT.

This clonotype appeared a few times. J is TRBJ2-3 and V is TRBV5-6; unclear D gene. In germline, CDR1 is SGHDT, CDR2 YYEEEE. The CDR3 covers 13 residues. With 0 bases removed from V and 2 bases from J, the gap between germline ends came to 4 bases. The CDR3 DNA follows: TGTGCCAGCAGCTTGGTGTTCACAGATACGCAGTATTTT. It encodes CASSLVFTDTQYF.

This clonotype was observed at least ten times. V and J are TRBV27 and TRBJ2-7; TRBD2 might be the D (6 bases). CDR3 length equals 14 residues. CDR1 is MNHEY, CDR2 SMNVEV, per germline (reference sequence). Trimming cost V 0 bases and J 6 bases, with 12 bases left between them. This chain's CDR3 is CASSLSGLLGEQYF. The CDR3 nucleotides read TGTGCCAGCAGTTTATCGGGACTGCTTGGCGAGCAGTACTTC.

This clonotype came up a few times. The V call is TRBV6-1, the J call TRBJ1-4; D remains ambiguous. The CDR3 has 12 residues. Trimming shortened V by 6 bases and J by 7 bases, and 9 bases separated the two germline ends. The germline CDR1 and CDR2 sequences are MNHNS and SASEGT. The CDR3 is CASSGPVEKLFF. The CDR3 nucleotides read TGTGCCAGCAGCGGTCCGGTTGAAAAACTGTTTTTT.

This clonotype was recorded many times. CDR3 bases: TGTGCCAGCAAAGTACAGGGTCTGACCTACGAGCAGTACTTC. It codes for CASKVQGLTYEQYF. V usage is TRBV12-3 or TRBV12-4 and J usage is TRBJ2-7; D might be TRBD1 (6 bases). CDR3 size: 14 residues. Trimming cost V 7 bases and J 2 bases, with 15 bases left between them.

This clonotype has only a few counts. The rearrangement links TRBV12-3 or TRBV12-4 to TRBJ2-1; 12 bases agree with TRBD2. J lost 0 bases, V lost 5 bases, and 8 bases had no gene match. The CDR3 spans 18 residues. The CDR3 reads CASSPGLAGRSSYNEQFF. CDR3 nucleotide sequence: TGTGCCAGCAGTCCTGGACTAGCGGGGCGGAGCTCCTACAATGAGCAGTTCTTC.

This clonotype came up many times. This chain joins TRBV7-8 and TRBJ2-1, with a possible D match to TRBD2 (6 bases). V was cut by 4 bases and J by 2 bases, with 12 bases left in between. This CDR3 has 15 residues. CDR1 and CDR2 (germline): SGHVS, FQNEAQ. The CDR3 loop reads CASSSGLPAYNEQFF. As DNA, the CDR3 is TGTGCCAGCAGCTCCGGACTACCCGCCTACAATGAGCAGTTCTTC.

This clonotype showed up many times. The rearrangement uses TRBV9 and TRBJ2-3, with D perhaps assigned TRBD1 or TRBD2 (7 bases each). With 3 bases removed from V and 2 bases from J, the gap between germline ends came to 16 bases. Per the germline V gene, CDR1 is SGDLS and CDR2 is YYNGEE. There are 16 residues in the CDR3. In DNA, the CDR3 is TGTGCCAGCAGCGCCCGACAGGGAGGGAACACAGATACGCAGTATTTT. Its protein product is CASSARQGGNTDTQYF.

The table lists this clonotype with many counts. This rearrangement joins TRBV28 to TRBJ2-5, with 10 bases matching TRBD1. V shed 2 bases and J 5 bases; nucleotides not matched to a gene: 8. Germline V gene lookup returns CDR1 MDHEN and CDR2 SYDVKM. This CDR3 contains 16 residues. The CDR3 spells CASSLATGQGSETQYF. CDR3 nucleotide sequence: TGTGCCAGCAGTTTAGCAACGGGACAGGGGAGTGAGACCCAGTACTTC.

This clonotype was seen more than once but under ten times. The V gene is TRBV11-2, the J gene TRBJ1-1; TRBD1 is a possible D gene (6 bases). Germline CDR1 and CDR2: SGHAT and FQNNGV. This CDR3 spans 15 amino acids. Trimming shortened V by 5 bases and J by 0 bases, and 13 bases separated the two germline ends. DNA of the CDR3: TGTGCCAGCAGCAGGGGGGTGTCTCTGAACACTGAAGCTTTCTTT. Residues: CASSRGVSLNTEAFF.

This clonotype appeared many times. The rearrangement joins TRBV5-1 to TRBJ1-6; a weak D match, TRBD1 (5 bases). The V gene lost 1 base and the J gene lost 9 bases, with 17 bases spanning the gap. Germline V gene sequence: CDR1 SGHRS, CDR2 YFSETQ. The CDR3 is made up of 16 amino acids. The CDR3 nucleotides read TGCGCCAGCAGCTTGTACTCGTCAGGGCCGGGTTCACCCCTCCACTTT. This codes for CASSLYSSGPGSPLHF.

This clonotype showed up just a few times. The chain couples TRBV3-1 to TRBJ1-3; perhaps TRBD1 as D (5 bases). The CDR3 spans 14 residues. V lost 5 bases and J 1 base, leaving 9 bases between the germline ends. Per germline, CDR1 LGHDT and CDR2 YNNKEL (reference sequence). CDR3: CASSTRQSGNTIYF. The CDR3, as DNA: TGTGCCAGCAGCACCCGACAGTCTGGAAACACCATATATTTT.

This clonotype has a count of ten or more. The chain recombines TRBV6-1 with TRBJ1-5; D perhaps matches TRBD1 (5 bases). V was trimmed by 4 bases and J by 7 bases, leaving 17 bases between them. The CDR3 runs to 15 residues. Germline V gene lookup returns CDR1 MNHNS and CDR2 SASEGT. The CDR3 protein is CASSGGDGGWQPQHF. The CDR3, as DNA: TGTGCCAGCAGTGGGGGGGACGGGGGTTGGCAGCCCCAGCATTTT.

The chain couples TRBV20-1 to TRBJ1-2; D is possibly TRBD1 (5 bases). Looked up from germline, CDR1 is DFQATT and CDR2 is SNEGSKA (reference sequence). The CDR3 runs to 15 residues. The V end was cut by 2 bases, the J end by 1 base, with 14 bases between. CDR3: CSARPMDTFNYGYTF. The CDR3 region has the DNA TGCAGTGCTAGACCCATGGACACGTTTAACTATGGCTACACCTTC.

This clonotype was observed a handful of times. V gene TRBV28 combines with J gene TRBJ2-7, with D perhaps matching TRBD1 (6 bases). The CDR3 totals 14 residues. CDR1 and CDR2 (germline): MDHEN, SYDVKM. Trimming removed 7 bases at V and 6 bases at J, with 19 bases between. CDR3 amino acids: CASNPVRQDPEQYF. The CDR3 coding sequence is TGTGCCAGCAATCCGGTCCGACAGGATCCCGAGCAGTACTTC.

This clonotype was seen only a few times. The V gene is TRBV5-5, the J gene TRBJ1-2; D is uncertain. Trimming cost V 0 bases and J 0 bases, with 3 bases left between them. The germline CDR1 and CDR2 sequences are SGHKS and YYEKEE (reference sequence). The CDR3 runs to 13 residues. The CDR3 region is CASSLEANYGYTF. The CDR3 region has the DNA TGTGCCAGCAGCTTGGAAGCTAACTATGGCTACACCTTC.

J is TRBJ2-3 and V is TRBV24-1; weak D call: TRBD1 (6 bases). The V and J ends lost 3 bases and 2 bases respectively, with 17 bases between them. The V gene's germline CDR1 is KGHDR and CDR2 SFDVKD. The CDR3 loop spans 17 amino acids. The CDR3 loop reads CATSDPPGQGSTDTQYF. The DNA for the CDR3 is TGTGCCACCAGTGATCCTCCGGGGCAGGGGTCCACAGATACGCAGTATTTT.

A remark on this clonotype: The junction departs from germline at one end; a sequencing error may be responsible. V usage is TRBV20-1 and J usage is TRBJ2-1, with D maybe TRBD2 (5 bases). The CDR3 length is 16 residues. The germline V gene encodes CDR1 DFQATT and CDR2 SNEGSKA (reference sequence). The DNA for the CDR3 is TGCTGTGCTAGAGACTACATAGTGGGAGTGGGTGATGAGCAGTTCTTC. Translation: CCARDYIVGVGDEQFF.

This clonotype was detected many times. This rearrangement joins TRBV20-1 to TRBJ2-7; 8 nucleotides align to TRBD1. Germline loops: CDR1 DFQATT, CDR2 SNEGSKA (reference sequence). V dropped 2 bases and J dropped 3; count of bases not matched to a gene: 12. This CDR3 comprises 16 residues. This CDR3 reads CSARMDRAKILYEQYF. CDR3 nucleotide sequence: TGCAGTGCTAGAATGGACAGGGCCAAGATCCTCTACGAGCAGTACTTC.

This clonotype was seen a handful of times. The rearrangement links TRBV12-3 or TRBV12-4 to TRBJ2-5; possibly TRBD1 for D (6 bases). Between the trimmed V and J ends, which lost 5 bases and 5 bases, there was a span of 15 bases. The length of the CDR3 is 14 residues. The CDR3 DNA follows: TGTGCCAGCAGTCCCACGGGGCAGGGGGAGACCCAGTACTTC. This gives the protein CASSPTGQGETQYF.

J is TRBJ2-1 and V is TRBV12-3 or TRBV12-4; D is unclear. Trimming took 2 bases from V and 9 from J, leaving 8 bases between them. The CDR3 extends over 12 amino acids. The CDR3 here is CASSLYSPEQFF. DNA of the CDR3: TGTGCCAGCAGTTTATACTCTCCTGAGCAGTTCTTC.